Below, 25 T cell receptor beta chains from the same sample are listed, as sequenced in a study of T cell changes during pregnancy in multiple sclerosis. Assay: immunoSEQ multiplex PCR; the TCRdb copy retains only in-frame clones and omits some. The table shows under 45,000 clones, with approximately 90% occurring only once. Sample: CD8+ T cells from peripheral blood mononuclear cells, taken in the first trimester of pregnancy. The receptors derive from a female donor with multiple sclerosis, enrolled in a pregnancy study.

The chain uses TRBV4-1 and TRBJ2-7, with a possible D match to TRBD2 (5 bases). The CDR3 totals 15 residues. The V end was cut by 2 bases, the J end by 0 bases, with 11 bases between. Germline assignment: CDR1 MGHRA and CDR2 YSYEKL. Here the CDR3 DNA reads TGCGCCAGCAGCCAATTAAACAGCGGCTCCTACGAGCAGTACTTC. Its protein is CASSQLNSGSYEQYF.

This clone was seen many times. In DNA, the CDR3 is TGTGCCAGCAGTGACTCGACTACAGATACGCAGTATTTT. Its translation is CASSDSTTDTQYF. This chain uses TRBV6-4 with TRBJ2-3; the D is unclear. V dropped 0 bases and J dropped 3 bases, with 4 bases sitting between them. Germline V CDR1 and CDR2: MRHNA, SNTAGT. This CDR3 region has 13 residues.

The chain combines TRBV7-3 with TRBJ2-3, with D maybe TRBD2 (6 bases). The germline V gene has CDR1 SGHTA and CDR2 FQGTGA. The CDR3 is 15 amino acids. Deletions cut 2 bases from V and 2 bases from J, with 11 bases between. The CDR3 reads CASSLGSGSTDTQYF. The CDR3 nucleotides are TGTGCCAGCAGCTTAGGTAGCGGCTCCACAGATACGCAGTATTTT. Full variable domain (rest looked up from reference TRBV7-3 and TRBJ2-3): GAGVSQTPSNKVTEKGKYVELRCDPISGHTALYWYRQSLGQGPEFLIYFQGTGAADDSGLPNDRFFAVRPEGSVSTLKIQRTERGDSAVYLCASSLGSGSTDTQYFGPGTRLTVL.

This clone was seen a few times. The chain uses TRBV4-2 and TRBJ2-1, with 9 nucleotides matching TRBD1. Per germline, CDR1 LGHNA and CDR2 YNFKEQ. The CDR3 is made up of 15 amino acids. With V trimmed by 5 bases and J by 2 bases, 4 bases remained unmatched. The CDR3 here is CASSFGDRAYNEQFF. The CDR3 nucleotides are TGTGCCAGCAGCTTCGGGGACAGGGCCTACAATGAGCAGTTCTTC.

The rearrangement links TRBV11-2 to TRBJ2-5, with 8 nucleotides matching TRBD2. Germline-derived CDR1 and CDR2 are SGHAT and FQNNGV. The CDR3 contains 15 residues. With V trimmed by 7 bases and J by 5 bases, 12 bases remained unmatched. This CDR3 is CASTAIRASGETQYF. Written as DNA, the CDR3 is TGTGCCAGCACCGCAATTCGGGCTAGCGGGGAGACCCAGTACTTC.

V is TRBV27 and J is TRBJ1-2; D unclear. The CDR3 has 15 amino acids. Germline V lookup: CDR1 MNHEY, CDR2 SMNVEV (reference sequence). V was shortened by 4 bases and J by 4 bases, with 16 bases between the two germline ends. CDR3 protein: CASSSVNLTPYGYTF. CDR3 in DNA: TGTGCCAGCAGTTCGGTTAACCTGACTCCCTATGGCTACACCTTC.

The CDR3 protein is CASSSMWLDEQYF. In DNA, the CDR3 is TGTGCCAGCAGCTCAATGTGGCTCGACGAGCAGTACTTC. The chain has TRBV7-2 and TRBJ2-7; D unclear. Germline assignment: CDR1 SGHTA and CDR2 FQGNSA. The V and J ends lost 4 bases and 5 bases respectively, with 12 bases between them. The CDR3 is made up of 13 amino acids.

The rearrangement links TRBV7-2 to TRBJ1-2; 10 nucleotides agree with TRBD1. The CDR3 totals 14 residues. Germline loops: CDR1 SGHTA, CDR2 FQGNSA. V was pared by 3 bases and J by 8 bases, with 6 bases of the junction left unmatched. The CDR3 DNA sequence: TGTGCCAGCAGCTTGACAGGGGGCACGGAAGGCTACACCTTC. Encoded protein: CASSLTGGTEGYTF.

The chain is built from TRBV4-3 and TRBJ2-3; 12 nucleotides line up with TRBD2. Germline V lookup: CDR1 LGHNA, CDR2 YSLEER. This CDR3 is built from 18 residues. The V and J ends lost 0 bases and 2 bases, in that order; junction bases with no gene match: 6. The DNA of the CDR3 is TGCGCCAGCAGCCAAGATCCCGGACTAGCGGGGACCACAGATACGCAGTATTTT. Its protein is CASSQDPGLAGTTDTQYF.

This chain connects TRBV5-6 to TRBJ2-7; D ambiguous. CDR3 length: 16 residues. The V end lost 0 bases, the J end lost 4 bases, and 17 bases lay between the germline ends. The germline V gene encodes CDR1 SGHDT and CDR2 YYEEEE. The CDR3 nucleotides read TGTGCCAGCAGCTTGGGCCGAGAGTTTCTAGAATACGAGCAGTACTTC. Translated: CASSLGREFLEYEQYF.

This clone was recorded only once. The chain recombines TRBV6-5 with TRBJ1-5; D is unresolved. Trimming removed 8 bases at V and 4 bases at J, with 12 bases between. CDR1 and CDR2 from the germline V gene are MNHEY and SVGAGI. This CDR3 contains 13 residues. CDR3 amino acids: CASAGDINQPQHF. The CDR3 bases are TGTGCCAGCGCGGGAGACATAAATCAGCCCCAGCATTTT.

V is TRBV4-1 and J is TRBJ2-5; TRBD1 agrees at 8 bases. The J call is uncertain, as TRBJ2-7 better fits the DNA end. The CDR3 is made up of 13 amino acids. Germline V gene lookup returns CDR1 MGHRA and CDR2 YSYEKL. CDR3 sequence (DNA): TGCGCCAGCAGCAAGGGACAGGACTACGAGCAGTACTTC. It translates to CASSKGQDYEQYF.

V gene TRBV30 combines with J gene TRBJ2-3, with D perhaps TRBD2 (6 bases). Per germline, CDR1 GTSNPN and CDR2 SVGIG (reference sequence). Deletions cut 5 bases from V and 6 bases from J, with 15 bases between. CDR3 size: 13 residues. The CDR3 bases are TGTGCCTGGGCAGGGAATGGGGGGGATACGCAGTATTTT. It encodes CAWAGNGGDTQYF.

The rearrangement links TRBV4-3 to TRBJ2-1, with 7 nucleotides matching TRBD1. The CDR3 loop spans 15 amino acids. Germline V gene lookup returns CDR1 LGHNA and CDR2 YSLEER. Trimming cost V 4 bases and J 3 bases; bases outside gene matches: 6. The CDR3 coding sequence is TGCGCCAGCAGCCCTCGACAGGGAATCTACAATGAGCAGTTCTTC. The encoded protein is CASSPRQGIYNEQFF.

The chain couples TRBV5-6 to TRBJ2-7, with a tentative D call TRBD2 (5 bases). This CDR3 comprises 13 residues. V shed 4 bases and J shed 7 bases, with 15 bases lying between them. Germline lookup yields CDR1 SGHDT and CDR2 YYEEEE. In DNA, the CDR3 is TGTGCCAGCAGCCCACTAGGTTTTGAAGAGCAGTACTTC. It yields the protein CASSPLGFEEQYF.

The chain links TRBV9 to TRBJ1-2, with D perhaps matching TRBD1 (5 bases). Germline CDR1 SGDLS, CDR2 YYNGEE. This CDR3 region has 14 residues. V lost 3 bases and J 3 bases, leaving 12 bases between the germline ends. CDR3 sequence: CASSERWGDYGYTF. The CDR3 DNA is TGTGCCAGCAGCGAGAGGTGGGGGGACTATGGCTACACCTTC.

V usage is TRBV7-9 and J usage is TRBJ1-2; no firm D call. The CDR3 is made up of 13 amino acids. Germline assignment: CDR1 SEHNR and CDR2 FQNEAQ (reference sequence). V was shortened by 8 bases and J by 0 bases, with 10 bases between the two germline ends. CDR3 in amino acids: CASLGRANYGYTF. The CDR3 DNA reads as TGTGCCAGCCTAGGGAGGGCTAACTATGGCTACACCTTC.

In its sample, this clone is medium-sized (0.01 to 0.1%). This chain links TRBV9 with TRBJ2-3; the D gene is possibly TRBD1 (5 bases). Germline V lookup: CDR1 SGDLS, CDR2 YYNGEE. Trimming removed 4 bases at V and 2 bases at J, with 11 bases between. The CDR3 is 14 amino acids. Written as DNA, the CDR3 is TGTGCCAGCAGCTCAGGGATAAACACAGATACGCAGTATTTT. The encoded protein is CASSSGINTDTQYF.

Written as DNA, the CDR3 is TGTGCCAGCAGACCCGGACAGGGACTCTATGGCTACACCTTC. Translated: CASRPGQGLYGYTF. The chain links TRBV6-5 to TRBJ1-2; TRBD1 agrees at 8 bases. This CDR3 has 14 amino acids. Trimming took 6 bases from V and 4 from J; bases not matched to a gene: 7. Germline lookup yields CDR1 MNHEY and CDR2 SVGAGI.

CDR3 bases: TGTGCCAGCAGCCTCACCAGTGGGGGACTACGCTATGGCTACACCTTC. This translates into CASSLTSGGLRYGYTF. The chain employs TRBV7-9 and TRBJ1-2; D is perhaps TRBD1 (5 bases). Trimming pared 5 bases from V and 4 bases from J, leaving 20 bases between. The CDR3 length is 16 residues. Germline V gene data show CDR1 as SEHNR and CDR2 as FQNEAQ (reference sequence).

This clone has just a few counts. The V call is TRBV7-3, the J call TRBJ1-1, with 8 positions matching TRBD1. Trimming cost V 5 bases and J 5 bases; bases outside gene matches: 4. CDR1 and CDR2 (germline): SGHTA, FQGTGA. This CDR3 is 13 amino acids long. The CDR3 sequence: CASSPRGRTEAFF. CDR3 nucleotide sequence: TGTGCCAGCAGCCCCAGGGGGCGAACTGAAGCTTTCTTT.

The gene calls are TRBV19 and TRBJ2-3; 9 bases are a match to TRBD2. V lost 0 bases and J lost 6; bases outside the gene matches: 7. The germline V gene has CDR1 LNHDA and CDR2 SQIVND (reference sequence). The CDR3 spans 16 residues. Here the CDR3 reads CASSIDQSGGKDTQYF. The CDR3 coding sequence is TGTGCCAGTAGTATAGATCAGAGCGGGGGGAAGGATACGCAGTATTTT. The whole variable domain, filled in from reference TRBV19 and TRBJ2-3, reads DGGITQSPKYLFRKEGQNVTLSCEQNLNHDAMYWYRQDPGQGLRLIYYSQIVNDFQKGDIAEGYSVSREKKESFPLTVTSAQKNPTAFYLCASSIDQSGGKDTQYFGPGTRLTVL.

The gene calls are TRBV9 and TRBJ2-7; no clear D gene. Looked up from germline, CDR1 is SGDLS and CDR2 is YYNGEE. The length of the CDR3 is 12 residues. Trimming removed 4 bases from V and 2 bases from J, with 7 bases in between. The CDR3 loop reads CASSPGPYEQYF. CDR3 nucleotides: TGTGCCAGCAGCCCGGGTCCCTACGAGCAGTACTTC.

This clone was counted once. This chain links TRBV19 with TRBJ1-1, with 10 bases identical to TRBD1. Trimming at V came to 6 bases and at J to 4 bases, leaving 8 bases not matched to a gene. There are 15 residues in the CDR3. In germline, CDR1 is LNHDA, CDR2 SQIVND (reference sequence). The CDR3 region is CASSMTGGAGTEAFF. CDR3 sequence (DNA): TGTGCCAGTAGCATGACAGGGGGCGCGGGCACTGAAGCTTTCTTT.

The chain employs TRBV11-2 and TRBJ2-1, with 8 bases aligning to TRBD1. The CDR3 is 14 amino acids. Trimming took 1 base from V and 8 from J; bases not matched to a gene: 4. Germline lookup yields CDR1 SGHAT and CDR2 FQNNGV. CDR3 region: CASSLGQGIDEQFF. CDR3 sequence (DNA): TGTGCCAGCAGCTTAGGACAGGGGATCGATGAGCAGTTCTTC. Filled out from reference TRBV11-2 and TRBJ2-1, the complete variable domain reads EAGVAQSPRYKIIEKRQSVAFWCNPISGHATLYWYQQILGQGPKLLIQFQNNGVVDDSQLPKDRFSAERLKGVDSTLKIQPAKLEDSAVYLCASSLGQGIDEQFFGPGTRLTVL.